These 26 T cell receptor beta chains originate from one sample sequenced in a study of cytomegalovirus exposure and HLA in healthy donors. The study ran its PCR with 60 Vbeta and 13 Jbeta primers. Measured with immunoSEQ multiplex PCR; TCRdb has only the in-frame clones, and not every one. The profile shows 150,000 or so clones, less than 85% of them singletons. Input material: PBMCs. Every receptor here comes from a woman aged 50 to 65 in good health and CMV-seropositive.

This clone was seen just once. This chain uses TRBV6-6 with TRBJ2-2; D is perhaps TRBD1 (6 bases). The germline CDR1 and CDR2 sequences are MNHNY and SVGAGI (reference sequence). The CDR3 consists of 15 residues. V lost 5 bases and J 2 bases, leaving 12 bases between the germline ends. The CDR3 is CASSGMGQNTGELFF. The DNA for the CDR3 is TGTGCCAGCAGTGGAATGGGACAAAACACCGGGGAGCTGTTTTTT.

The rearrangement links TRBV7-8 to TRBJ2-3; D is unresolved. In germline, CDR1 is SGHVS, CDR2 FQNEAQ. V gave up 0 bases and J gave up 2 bases, with 6 bases separating them. This CDR3 has 14 amino acids. The CDR3 reads CASSLATVTDTQYF. The CDR3 nucleotides read TGTGCCAGCAGCTTAGCAACAGTCACAGATACGCAGTATTTT. The entire variable domain, with the rest obtained from reference TRBV7-8 and TRBJ2-3, is as follows: GAGVSQSPRYKVAKRGQDVALRCDPISGHVSLFWYQQALGQGPEFLTYFQNEAQLDKSGLPSDRFFAERPEGSVSTLKIQRTQQEDSAVYLCASSLATVTDTQYFGPGTRLTVL.

V gene TRBV28 combines with J gene TRBJ1-2, with 10 positions matching TRBD1. The germline V gene has CDR1 MDHEN and CDR2 SYDVKM. V lost 4 bases, J lost 4 bases, and 12 bases stayed unmatched. The CDR3 totals 17 residues. The CDR3 coding sequence is TGTGCCAGCAGTTCCGGTCCGACAGGGGGCAACGGCTATGGCTACACCTTC. Residues: CASSSGPTGGNGYGYTF.

The rearrangement uses TRBV29-1 and TRBJ2-1; D is possibly TRBD1 (5 bases). V lost 7 bases and J 0 bases, leaving 19 bases between the germline ends. Germline CDR1 is SQVTM and CDR2 is ANQGSEA. The CDR3 totals 16 residues. CDR3 loop: CSAQGRASRSYNEQFF. The CDR3 nucleotides are TGCAGCGCTCAGGGTAGGGCATCCCGCTCCTACAATGAGCAGTTCTTC.

The count of this clone is one. The J gene is TRBJ2-2, the V gene TRBV4-2, with D uncertain. CDR1 is LGHNA and CDR2 is YNFKEQ in the germline V gene. This CDR3 is built from 14 residues. The V gene lost 1 base and the J gene lost 6 bases, with 9 bases spanning the gap. The CDR3 DNA is TGTGCCAGCAGCCAAGGCGGCTTCTCCGGGGAGCTGTTTTTT. It encodes CASSQGGFSGELFF.

This clone has just one count. The V and J genes are TRBV15 and TRBJ1-3; TRBD1 agrees at 8 bases. This CDR3 comprises 16 residues. In germline, CDR1 is LNHNV, CDR2 YYDKDF (reference sequence). The V gene end was trimmed by 2 bases and the J gene end by 4 bases; junction bases not matched to a gene: 7. The CDR3 is CATSRKAGGTGNTIYF. Written as DNA, the CDR3 is TGTGCCACCAGCAGAAAGGCAGGGGGCACGGGAAACACCATATATTTT.

There are a few counts of this clone. The DNA for the CDR3 is TGTGCCAGCAGCTACGATTTAGTGAACACTGAAGCTTTCTTT. It encodes CASSYDLVNTEAFF. The V call is TRBV7-2, the J call TRBJ1-1; D gene uncertain. V shed 4 bases and J shed 0 bases, with 9 bases lying between them. The CDR3 contains 14 residues. Germline CDR1 SGHTA, CDR2 FQGNSA.

The CDR3 nucleotides are TGTGCCAGCTCGCCTGGACTAGGATTGGCCCCAGATACGCAGTATTTT. This translates into CASSPGLGLAPDTQYF. The chain links TRBV18 to TRBJ2-3; TRBD2 agrees at 7 bases. The CDR3 runs to 16 residues. Germline CDR1 and CDR2: KGHSH and LQKENI. The ends lost 6 bases at V and 4 bases at J; junction bases unmatched: 13.

V gene TRBV18 combines with J gene TRBJ1-5; a weak D match, TRBD1 (6 bases). In germline, CDR1 is KGHSH, CDR2 LQKENI. Trimming left V 4 bases short and J 3 bases short, with 10 bases between. There are 14 residues in the CDR3. The CDR3 protein is CASSQGQPNQPQHF. CDR3 bases: TGTGCCAGCTCACAAGGACAGCCCAATCAGCCCCAGCATTTT.

The chain has TRBV6-6 and TRBJ2-1, with D possibly matching TRBD2 (6 bases). Germline assignment: CDR1 MNHNY and CDR2 SVGAGI (reference sequence). With 8 bases removed from V and 7 bases from J, the gap between germline ends came to 9 bases. The CDR3 runs to 11 residues. The CDR3 DNA sequence: TGTGCCAGCTTGGCGGGGAATGAGCAGTTCTTC. Translation: CASLAGNEQFF.

This clone appeared a few times. The J gene is TRBJ1-1, the V gene TRBV5-1, with D possibly being TRBD1 (5 bases). Trimming took 3 bases from V and 1 from J, leaving 16 bases between them. The CDR3 contains 16 residues. From germline, CDR1 is SGHRS and CDR2 YFSETQ. The CDR3 protein is CASSSVALDTNTEAFF. CDR3 DNA: TGCGCCAGCAGCTCAGTAGCTTTGGACACGAACACTGAAGCTTTCTTT.

The V gene is TRBV4-3, the J gene TRBJ1-1; the match to TRBD1 covers 8 bases. Germline CDR1 reads LGHNA; CDR2 reads YSLEER. CDR3 size: 15 residues. J lost 6 bases, V lost 4 bases, and 10 bases had no gene match. CDR3 in amino acids: CASSPEVGQGAEAFF. CDR3 DNA: TGCGCCAGCAGCCCCGAAGTTGGACAGGGCGCTGAAGCTTTCTTT.

Points on this clone: At one of its ends the junction is not consistent with the germline gene, which may arise from a read error. The chain uses TRBV7-9 and TRBJ1-1, with D possibly being TRBD1 (5 bases). Germline V gene sequence: CDR1 SEHNR, CDR2 FQNEAQ (reference sequence). The CDR3 extends over 12 amino acids. This CDR3 reads CSSSLAGGGAFF. CDR3 bases: TGTTCCAGCAGCTTAGCGGGCGGGGGGGCTTTCTTT.

V usage is TRBV9 and J usage is TRBJ1-4; a weak D match, TRBD1 (6 bases). This CDR3 is 15 amino acids long. Trimming cost V 4 bases and J 7 bases, with 17 bases left between them. Germline CDR1 and CDR2: SGDLS and YYNGEE. CDR3 sequence reads: CASSLTEGGREKLFF. The CDR3 DNA follows: TGTGCCAGCAGCCTTACCGAGGGGGGGCGTGAAAAACTGTTTTTT.

This clone has a handful of counts. The chain recombines TRBV9 with TRBJ2-5, with 8 bases aligning to TRBD1. V gave up 4 bases and J gave up 3 bases; unmatched junction bases: 8. Germline values: CDR1 SGDLS, CDR2 YYNGEE. The CDR3 sequence is 15 residues long. CDR3: CASSSWTGMEETQYF. The CDR3 bases are TGTGCCAGCAGCTCTTGGACAGGGATGGAAGAGACCCAGTACTTC.

This clone was seen just once. The V call is TRBV10-2, the J call TRBJ2-2; 10 bases map to TRBD2. Unmatched junction bases numbered 5, after V lost 6 bases and J lost 4 bases. The length of the CDR3 is 15 residues. Germline lookup yields CDR1 WSHSY and CDR2 SAAADI. The CDR3 loop is CASRSGGVGTGELFF. The CDR3 bases are TGCGCCAGCAGGAGCGGGGGGGTAGGCACCGGGGAGCTGTTTTTT.

The V and J genes are TRBV30 and TRBJ1-4; possibly TRBD1 for D (6 bases). The germline V gene has CDR1 GTSNPN and CDR2 SVGIG (reference sequence). The V and J ends lost 4 bases and 6 bases respectively, with 12 bases between them. The CDR3 consists of 13 residues. CDR3 in DNA: TGTGCCTGGAATCAGGGGACGGATGAAAAACTGTTTTTT. It is translated as CAWNQGTDEKLFF. The whole variable domain, filled in from reference TRBV30 and TRBJ1-4, reads SQTIHQWPATLVQPVGSPLSLECTVEGTSNPNLYWYRQAAGRGLQLLFYSVGIGQISSEVPQNLSASRPQDRQFILSSKKLLLSDSGFYLCAWNQGTDEKLFFGSGTQLSVL.

The chain links TRBV2 to TRBJ1-5; D is unresolved. Trimming stripped 8 bases from V and 1 base from J, with 12 bases between. The CDR3 covers 14 residues. Germline lookup yields CDR1 SNHLY and CDR2 FYNNEI. The CDR3, as DNA: TGTGCCAGCGCCTATACAGCCAGCAATCAGCCCCAGCATTTT. Its translation is CASAYTASNQPQHF.

V and J are TRBV11-2 and TRBJ2-7, with a possible D match to TRBD1 (5 bases). With 0 bases removed from V and 0 bases from J, the gap between germline ends came to 12 bases. Germline values: CDR1 SGHAT, CDR2 FQNNGV. The CDR3 is 16 residues long. DNA for the CDR3: TGTGCCAGCAGCTTAGAATTCCAGGGTGGCTCCTACGAGCAGTACTTC. Translated: CASSLEFQGGSYEQYF.

The V gene is TRBV19, the J gene TRBJ1-5; perhaps TRBD1 as D (5 bases). This CDR3 comprises 13 residues. The germline V gene has CDR1 LNHDA and CDR2 SQIVND (reference sequence). The V end lost 3 bases, the J end lost 5 bases, and 8 bases lay between the germline ends. CDR3 residues: CASSIQGHQPQHF. CDR3 nucleotide sequence: TGTGCCAGTAGTATTCAGGGTCATCAGCCCCAGCATTTT.

The chain joins TRBV19 to TRBJ1-3; 7 bases match TRBD1. V was clipped by 6 bases and J by 3 bases; unmatched bases: 2. Germline CDR1 and CDR2: LNHDA and SQIVND (reference sequence). This CDR3 spans 13 amino acids. The CDR3: CASSDRVGNTIYF. In DNA, the CDR3 is TGTGCCAGTAGCGACAGGGTTGGAAACACCATATATTTT.

This clone was counted between two and nine times. V and J are TRBV9 and TRBJ1-1; weak D call: TRBD1 (6 bases). The CDR3 length is 14 residues. Germline CDR1 is SGDLS and CDR2 is YYNGEE. The V and J ends lost 4 bases and 2 bases respectively, with 12 bases between them. CDR3 DNA sequence: TGTGCCAGCAGCTCGTCAGGGGATAACACTGAAGCTTTCTTT. This gives the protein CASSSSGDNTEAFF.

The chain recombines TRBV2 with TRBJ2-4; 7 bases agree with TRBD1. The CDR3 runs 15 residues. Germline CDR1 and CDR2: SNHLY and FYNNEI. V shed 6 bases, J shed 0 bases, and the junction held 5 bases outside the gene matches. The CDR3 sequence is CASRTGLLAKNIQYF. For the CDR3, the DNA is TGTGCCAGCAGGACAGGGCTTCTAGCCAAAAACATTCAGTACTTC.

This chain connects TRBV5-1 to TRBJ1-2; TRBD1 is a possible D gene (5 bases). V gave up 3 bases and J gave up 4 bases, with 22 bases separating them. The CDR3 totals 17 residues. Germline CDR1 SGHRS, CDR2 YFSETQ. The CDR3 reads CASSSFSAKAGTYGYTF. The CDR3 DNA follows: TGCGCCAGCAGCTCTTTCAGTGCCAAGGCGGGGACCTATGGCTACACCTTC.

This clone turned up a few times. The CDR3 bases are TGTGCCAGCAGCGTAGCGGGGGAGGGCAATCAGCCCCAGCATTTT. It is translated as CASSVAGEGNQPQHF. This chain connects TRBV9 to TRBJ1-5, with D possibly being TRBD1 (5 bases). V lost 0 bases to trimming and J lost 2 bases, with 9 bases between them. CDR1 SGDLS and CDR2 YYNGEE come from the germline V gene. This CDR3 spans 15 amino acids.

This clone occurred once. The chain joins TRBV6-6 to TRBJ2-5, with D tentatively TRBD1 (6 bases). The J call may be mistaken, given a closer DNA end match to TRBJ2-7. There are 14 residues in the CDR3. Germline CDR1 and CDR2: MNHNY and SVGAGI (reference sequence). CDR3 DNA sequence: TGTGCCAGCAGCCGTGGGGGACAATACTACGAGCAGTACTTC. This encodes CASSRGGQYYEQYF.